These T cell receptor beta chains were read from a single sample in a study of T cells in localized non-small cell lung cancer. Using immunoSEQ multiplex PCR, the repertoire was profiled, and TCRdb retains in-frame clones only, with some absent. Of about 20,000 clones listed, approximately 87% are singletons. The material sequenced was PBMCs, taken before any cancer treatment. The receptors derive from a man between 40 and 70 years old with stage II squamous cell lung carcinoma. Both conserved end residues are part of each CDR3. A D gene is named only where the DNA matches it firmly. Where a row states a size, it is once, few, many or the class of an expanded clone; other rows omit it.

TGTGCCAGCAGCGTCGAAGCGACCCCGCGGAGCTATGGCTACACCTTC	CASSVEATPRSYGYTF	.	TRBJ1-2	TRBV9	.
TGCGCCAGCAGCTTCTGGGGAAGGGAATCACCCCTCCACTTT	CASSFWGRESPLHF	.	TRBJ1-6	TRBV5-1	once
TGTGCCAGCAGTTACCGGGGCACAGATACGCAGTATTTT	CASSYRGTDTQYF	.	TRBJ2-3	TRBV6-5	.
TGTGCCAGCAGCCCCGTGGGGACTATGGAAAAACTGTTTTTT	CASSPVGTMEKLFF	.	TRBJ1-4	TRBV5-6	.
TGTGCCAGCAGCTTGGACAGGAGCTCCTACGAGCAGTACTTC	CASSLDRSSYEQYF	.	TRBJ2-7	TRBV5-4	.
TGTGCCTGGAGCGCCGAAACGGTGGGGGAAAAACTGTTTTTT	CAWSAETVGEKLFF	.	TRBJ1-4	TRBV30	.
TGTGCCAGCAGCCTGGCTAGCGGGAGGGTTATCCAAGAGACCCAGTACTTC	CASSLASGRVIQETQYF	TRBD2	TRBJ2-5	TRBV11-2	.
TGTGCCAGCAGCGAGAGCGGGGGGCGTGGAGAGACCCAGTACTTC	CASSESGGRGETQYF	TRBD2	TRBJ2-5	TRBV2	.
TGCGCCAGCAGTGAGGTGGGGACAGGGGCGGGCGAGCAGTACTTC	CASSEVGTGAGEQYF	TRBD1	TRBJ2-7	TRBV10-1	once
TGCGCCAGCAGCGCCGGACAAAATAATTCACCCCTCCACTTT	CASSAGQNNSPLHF	.	TRBJ1-6	TRBV10-1	.
TGCGCCAGCAGCCCGTCGGACAGGTTGTACACCGGGGAGCTGTTTTTT	CASSPSDRLYTGELFF	TRBD1	TRBJ2-2	TRBV4-1	.
TGTGCCAGCAGCTCGGGGACTAGCTCCTACGAGCAGTACTTC	CASSSGTSSYEQYF	TRBD2	TRBJ2-7	TRBV9	.
TGCGCCAGCAGCCAAGATACTAGCAGGCAGACCCAGTACTTC	CASSQDTSRQTQYF	.	TRBJ2-5	TRBV4-3	few
TGTGCCAGCAGCCCGAATGGACAGGGGCATGAAGCTTTCTTT	CASSPNGQGHEAFF	TRBD1	TRBJ1-1	TRBV7-3	.
TGTGCCAGCTCACCACCGTCTGGTCAAGAGACCCAGTACTTC	CASSPPSGQETQYF	.	TRBJ2-5	TRBV18	.
TGTGCCAGCAGCTTTTATCCCTTTCAGGGGGTTGGAAACACCATATATTTT	CASSFYPFQGVGNTIYF	TRBD1	TRBJ1-3	TRBV7-9	.
TGTGCCTGGAGTAAAGGGACAGGAGACTTAGAAGCTTTCTTT	CAWSKGTGDLEAFF	TRBD1	TRBJ1-1	TRBV30	.
TGTGCCAGCAGTGAATATGACAGGGCCTACTATGGCTACACCTTC	CASSEYDRAYYGYTF	TRBD1	TRBJ1-2	TRBV6-1	once
TGTGCCAGCAGTGCCTTACAGGGGGCAAGATACAATGAGCAGTTCTTC	CASSALQGARYNEQFF	TRBD1	TRBJ2-1	TRBV2	.
TGCGCCAGCAGCCAAGGGGACAGTCAAGAGACCCAGTACTTC	CASSQGDSQETQYF	TRBD1	TRBJ2-5	TRBV4-1	.
TGTGCCAGCAGGGACCAGGGAGAGGGGAACACCATATATTTT	CASRDQGEGNTIYF	.	TRBJ1-3	TRBV6-6	.
TGTGCCAGCAGCTTAGAGATGACAGGCCAGCAGTTCTTC	CASSLEMTGQQFF	.	TRBJ2-1	TRBV7-2	.
TGTGCCAGCAGCCCTGCTAGCGGGAGGGCCGTTGAGCAGTTCTTC	CASSPASGRAVEQFF	TRBD2	TRBJ2-1	TRBV5-4	.
TGCAGCGTGAACAGGGGAGGCGCCGGGGAGCTGTTTTTT	CSVNRGGAGELFF	.	TRBJ2-2	TRBV29-1	.
TGTGCCAGTAGCCCCGGGACAGTGCCTATATATGGCTACACCTTC	CASSPGTVPIYGYTF	TRBD1	TRBJ1-2	TRBV19	once
TGCGCCAGAAGGAACAGGGGTACTAATGAAAAACTGTTTTTT	CARRNRGTNEKLFF	TRBD1	TRBJ1-4	TRBV23-1	.
TGTGCCAGCAGCTTATTGTCCAGCTACACCTTC	CASSLLSSYTF	.	TRBJ1-2	TRBV7-9	.
TGCGCCAGCAGCTTTAGCGGGAGCGTGAACGACGAGCAGTACTTC	CASSFSGSVNDEQYF	TRBD2	TRBJ2-7	TRBV5-1	.
TGTGCCAGCAACGACGGGGGTTTCGGTGAAAAACTGTTTTTT	CASNDGGFGEKLFF	.	TRBJ1-4	TRBV4-2	.
TGTGCCAGCAGCGTAGGAGGATCGACCGGAAACACCATATATTTT	CASSVGGSTGNTIYF	.	TRBJ1-3	TRBV9	few
TGTGCCAGCAGCGAGTGGACAGGGGGCATCGCTGAAGCTTTCTTT	CASSEWTGGIAEAFF	TRBD1	TRBJ1-1	TRBV9	once
TGTGCCAGCAGTTTCGAAGGTTATCCTGGCTACACCTTC	CASSFEGYPGYTF	.	TRBJ1-2	TRBV28	.
TGTGCCAGCAGTTTAAGGCGGAGCTATGGCTACACCTTC	CASSLRRSYGYTF	.	TRBJ1-2	TRBV27	.
TGCGCCAGCAGCGGACTACAGGGGGATAACACTGAAGCTTTCTTT	CASSGLQGDNTEAFF	TRBD1	TRBJ1-1	TRBV5-1	.
TGTGCCAGCAGCGAGGACAGTAGGGCGGAAAAACTGTTTTTT	CASSEDSRAEKLFF	.	TRBJ1-4	TRBV9	.
TGTGCCGGAGGAGACAGGGTTTATGGCTACACCTTC	CAGGDRVYGYTF	TRBD1	TRBJ1-2	TRBV6-6	.
TGCGCCAGCAGTGACAGGGGGAACACTGAAGCTTTCTTT	CASSDRGNTEAFF	.	TRBJ1-1	TRBV10-2	.
TGTGCCAGCAGCCCAATGGGACAGGGGAATTCACCCCTCCACTTT	CASSPMGQGNSPLHF	TRBD1	TRBJ1-6	TRBV7-2	.
TGTGCCAGCAGTGAATCTTGGGGTGGCAGGCAGCCCCAGCATTTT	CASSESWGGRQPQHF	.	TRBJ1-5	TRBV2	.
TGTGCCAGCAGCTTAGTAGCGAGCGAGCAGTACTTC	CASSLVASEQYF	.	TRBJ2-7	TRBV11-3	.
TGTGCCAGCAGCTTGACGCCGGGACAGGGGAAGTCTGGGGCCAACGTCCTGACTTTC	CASSLTPGQGKSGANVLTF	TRBD1	TRBJ2-6	TRBV9	.
TGTGCCAGCAGTTACAGGGGGCTAGGTGAAGCTTTCTTT	CASSYRGLGEAFF	TRBD1	TRBJ1-1	TRBV6-5	.
TGTGCCAGTAGTAGGGGGACAGGGACGGGCAATCAGCCCCAGCATTTT	CASSRGTGTGNQPQHF	TRBD1	TRBJ1-5	TRBV19	.
TGTGCCAGCAGCCTCGAGGGGCGACAAGTAGGGAACACTGAAGCTTTCTTT	CASSLEGRQVGNTEAFF	.	TRBJ1-1	TRBV21-1	once
TGCGCCAGCAGCCTACTGTATTCGGGGACAAGGTACTTC	CASSLLYSGTRYF	.	TRBJ2-7	TRBV4-1	.
TGCGCCAGCAGCCAAGATCCAGGCGGGGCGAACACCGGGGAGCTGTTTTTT	CASSQDPGGANTGELFF	.	TRBJ2-2	TRBV4-1	few
TGTGCCAGCAGTCCTGCCGGGACTAGTCGCGAGCAGTACTTC	CASSPAGTSREQYF	TRBD2	TRBJ2-7	TRBV6-5	.
TGTGCCAGTAGTCCCCCGGGACTAGCGGGGGGTGAGCAGTTCTTC	CASSPPGLAGGEQFF	TRBD2	TRBJ2-1	TRBV19	.